This section outlines one TCR beta chain sequence together with its context. Produced via immunoSEQ multiplex PCR; TCRdb's table is partial and in-frame only. The sample consists of around 250,000 clones, approximately 81% of them appearing once. This sample was included in a study of blood T cell repertoires in COVID-19. Study overall: Samples representing acute and convalescent COVID-19 were sourced from the United States, Italy and Spain. The cDNA or gDNA used as material had been derived from T cells, B-cell-depleted T cells, or PBMCs.

In assigning cohorts, the study relied on participant-reported clinical history. No more than 2 weeks before study entry, exposed participants had met a case of COVID-19. V was clipped by 3 bases and J by 9 bases, with 12 bases between them. CDR1 and CDR2 from the germline V gene are MGHDK and SYGVNS. The CDR3 runs to 14 residues. V is TRBV25-1 and J is TRBJ1-6; D might be TRBD1 (6 bases). This TCR derives from a woman aged 50 to 60 who had been exposed to COVID-19. Sequenced material: PBMCs or T cells enriched from blood (not recorded which). Written as DNA, the CDR3 is TGTGCCAGCAGTGACCCAGGACAGTTTTCACCCCTCCACTTT. Its protein product is CASSDPGQFSPLHF.